A single sample gave rise to the 7 T cell receptor beta chains below, sequenced in a study of T cells in localized non-small cell lung cancer. The data were produced by immunoSEQ multiplex PCR, yet TCRdb's version contains in-frame clones alone and is incomplete. The data contain about 52,000 clones, roughly 75% of them singletons. Sample: PBMCs, taken before any cancer treatment. Source of these receptors: a woman between 40 and 69 years old with stage II lung adenocarcinoma.

The rearrangement joins TRBV14 to TRBJ2-5; a weak D match, TRBD1 (5 bases). Looked up from germline, CDR1 is SGHDN and CDR2 is FVKESK. Trimming removed 8 bases from V and 4 bases from J, with 8 bases in between. The CDR3 is 11 amino acids. CDR3 protein: CASGRGETQYF. The CDR3 nucleotides read TGTGCCAGCGGAAGGGGAGAGACCCAGTACTTC.

Points on this clone: Within the sample, other DNA sequences also encode this same CDR3. This chain connects TRBV4-3 to TRBJ1-3; the match to TRBD1 covers 7 bases. J was trimmed by 0 bases and V by 3 bases; bases with no gene match: 5. The CDR3 runs to 16 residues. Germline V gives CDR1 LGHNA, CDR2 YSLEER. The CDR3 sequence is CASSQGTASSGNTIYF. CDR3 DNA sequence: TGCGCCAGCAGCCAGGGGACAGCCTCCTCTGGAAACACCATATATTTT.

The chain uses TRBV4-1 and TRBJ2-1; D assignment may be TRBD1 or TRBD2 (6 bases each). The CDR3 is 13 amino acids. Germline loops: CDR1 MGHRA, CDR2 YSYEKL. V shed 1 base and J shed 8 bases, with 9 bases lying between them. CDR3: CASSQVGGYEQFF. The CDR3 DNA reads as TGCGCCAGCAGCCAAGTAGGGGGGTATGAGCAGTTCTTC.

This clone was seen once. The genes are TRBV7-6 and TRBJ1-1; D might be TRBD1 (5 bases). Germline CDR1 SGHVS, CDR2 FNYEAQ. The CDR3 sequence is 14 residues long. V gave up 5 bases and J gave up 5 bases, with 15 bases separating them. Here the CDR3 reads CASSPPGTYTEAFF. CDR3 nucleotide sequence: TGTGCCAGCAGCCCCCCCGGGACGTATACTGAAGCTTTCTTT.

The genes are TRBV20-1 and TRBJ2-5; no clear D. This CDR3 comprises 11 residues. The V and J ends lost 2 bases and 2 bases respectively, with 3 bases between them. Germline values: CDR1 DFQATT, CDR2 SNEGSKA (reference sequence). The CDR3 protein is CSARLQETQYF. CDR3 coding DNA: TGCAGTGCTAGACTGCAAGAGACCCAGTACTTC.

The chain has TRBV10-3 and TRBJ1-2, with TRBD1 matching over 7 bases. The V gene's germline CDR1 is ENHRY and CDR2 SYGVKD. The trim removed 6 bases at V and 2 bases at J, leaving 3 bases unmatched. This CDR3 has 13 amino acids. CDR3 sequence reads: CAISEDRNYGYTF. DNA for the CDR3: TGTGCCATCAGCGAGGACAGGAACTATGGCTACACCTTC.

The CDR3 nucleotides read TGTGCCAGCAGCTCAGGGTTGAACACTGAAGCTTTCTTT. It yields the protein CASSSGLNTEAFF. The chain is built from TRBV7-2 and TRBJ1-1, with D possibly being TRBD1 (5 bases). V lost 4 bases, J lost 0 bases, and 6 bases lay in between. CDR1 and CDR2 from the germline V gene are SGHTA and FQGNSA. The CDR3 consists of 13 residues. The entire variable domain, with the rest obtained from reference TRBV7-2 and TRBJ1-1, is as follows: GAGVSQSPSNKVTEKGKDVELRCDPISGHTALYWYRQSLGQGLEFLIYFQGNSAPDKSGLPSDRFSAERTGGSVSTLTIQRTQQEDSAVYLCASSSGLNTEAFFGQGTRLTVV.